Described below is a single T cell receptor beta chain sequence and its context. This entry comes from a study of blood T cell repertoires in COVID-19. As for the study in general: Collection of acute and convalescent COVID-19 samples took place in the United States, Italy and Spain.

Assay: immunoSEQ multiplex PCR; the TCRdb copy retains only in-frame clones and omits some. The sample gives about 200,000 clones, 92% of which show up once; around 0.84% is in the top ten. Looked up from germline, CDR1 is SGHRS and CDR2 is YFSETQ. CDR3 length: 14 amino acids. Between the trimmed V and J ends, which lost 2 bases and 2 bases, there was a span of 8 bases. The clonotype comes from a man aged 55 to 69 with COVID-19, enrolled during active disease. The specimen sequenced was peripheral blood. The V gene is TRBV5-1, the J gene TRBJ2-1, with no clear D. The CDR3 reads CASSFDNPYNEQFF. DNA for the CDR3: TGCGCCAGCAGCTTCGACAACCCCTACAATGAGCAGTTCTTC.